Presented here are 3 T cell receptor delta chains from one specimen sequenced in a study of delta chains in infants with herpesvirus infections (dated by TCRdb to 2023 to 2025). Receptors were amplified or captured by RT-PCR. Sequenced on an Illumina MiSeq. TCR cDNA was generated by reverse transcription of PBMC RNA with SuperScript II and gamma-chain- and delta-chain-specific primers. TCRdb recomputed clones from the public reads with CATT; identical DNA rows were then combined. The sample table records some 470 delta-chain clones; roughly 20% of these occur just once. The ten largest clones add up to 15% of the sample. Sample: peripheral blood, taken at time point 1 of longitudinal follow-up. These receptors were obtained from a human donor who was a Ugandan infant, either HIV-exposed or HIV-unexposed (not recorded which).

In its sample, this clone ranks as large. The chain couples TRDV1 to TRDJ1; possibly TRDD3 for D (5 bases). With 6 bases removed from V and 0 bases from J, the gap between germline ends came to 23 bases. The CDR3 is made up of 18 amino acids. Germline V gene lookup returns CDR1 TSWWSYY and CDR2 QGS. The CDR3 nucleotides read TGTGCTCTTGGAGCGGAGGTGGCTGGGCCCGTTTACACCGATAAACTCATCTTT. Its protein is CALGAEVAGPVYTDKLIF.

In regard to this clone: This sequence may be a read error, since a much larger clone differs from it by one base. This sample also contains other DNA sequences that code for the same CDR3. V is TRDV2 and J is TRDJ3; 9 bases are a match to TRDD3. The V segment lost 2 bases and the J segment 1 base; nucleotides outside the gene matches: 2. This CDR3 is built from 17 residues. CDR1 GEAIGNYY and CDR2 EKD come from the germline V gene. CDR3 nucleotides: TGTGCCTGTGACAATACTGGGGGATCCTGGGACACCCGACAGATGTTTTTC. As protein: CACDNTGGSWDTRQMFF.

Points on this clone: One base separates it from a far larger clone, so it is likely a read error. The chain employs TRDV2 and TRDJ3, with D possibly matching TRDD3 (6 bases). In the absence of a J gene in TCRdb, the DNA was matched to germline to assign it here. CDR3 length equals 19 residues. V was shortened by 0 bases and J by 0 bases, with 14 bases between the two germline ends. Germline V CDR1 and CDR2: GEAIGNYY, EKD. CDR3 in amino acids: CACDTVFWGGSWDTRQMFF. The CDR3 nucleotides are TGTGCCTGTGACACCGTTTTTTGGGGGGGCTCCTGGGACACCCGACAGATGTTTTTC.